The text below deals with one T cell receptor beta chain. TCRdb keeps only in-frame clones here, not all; method: immunoSEQ multiplex PCR. The table includes under 130,000 clones, approximately 93% detected once. V dropped 1 base and J dropped 2; count of bases not matched to a gene: 21. CDR3 length: 22 residues. Germline CDR1 is LGHNT and CDR2 is FRNRAP. This sample was included in a study of T cell changes during pregnancy in multiple sclerosis. The source is a female donor with multiple sclerosis, enrolled in a pregnancy study. The rearrangement links TRBV12-5 to TRBJ2-2, with 8 bases that match TRBD1. The starting material was peripheral blood, obtained after pregnancy. The DNA of the CDR3 is TGTGCTAGTGGTTTGGGCCTCTATCCCCCGGACAGGGTAGGGGTCAACACCGGGGAGCTGTTTTTT. Residues: CASGLGLYPPDRVGVNTGELFF.